The rows below give T cell receptor beta chains drawn from one sample of a study of cytomegalovirus exposure and HLA in healthy donors. Sequencing was performed with immunoSEQ multiplex PCR; in TCRdb, only in-frame clones are kept and a portion is missing. The sample records approximately 150,000 clones, over 65% being singletons. Sample: PBMCs. Every receptor here comes from a woman in her twenties or thirties in good health and CMV-seropositive. Each CDR3 is given with its conserved first and last residue. The order of the fields is D gene, clone size, J gene, V gene, CDR3 DNA, CDR3 protein. D genes are given only for firm matches. Rows give clone size only sometimes, using once, few, many, or a class for an expanded clone.

d_call: TRBD1
clone_size: NA
j_call: TRBJ2-7
v_call: TRBV6-1
cdr3_nt: TGTGCCAGCAGCGAAGGACAGGGGGGTCCTCGTTCCTACGAGCAGTACTTC
cdr3_aa: CASSEGQGGPRSYEQYF

d_call: TRBD1
clone_size: once
j_call: TRBJ2-3
v_call: TRBV14
cdr3_nt: TGTGCCAGCAGCCTCCGACAGGGGGCCTATAGCACAGATACGCAGTATTTT
cdr3_aa: CASSLRQGAYSTDTQYF

d_call: NA
clone_size: NA
j_call: TRBJ2-7
v_call: TRBV7-8
cdr3_nt: TGTGCCAGCAGCCTGATGGGGACTGCCTTCGAGCAGTACTTC
cdr3_aa: CASSLMGTAFEQYF

d_call: TRBD2
clone_size: NA
j_call: TRBJ2-5
v_call: TRBV4-2
cdr3_nt: TGTGCCAGCAGCCAAGATACCCTAGCGGGAGGTAGTCGGGAGACCCAGTACTTC
cdr3_aa: CASSQDTLAGGSRETQYF

d_call: TRBD2
clone_size: NA
j_call: TRBJ2-7
v_call: TRBV5-1
cdr3_nt: TGCGCCAGCCTTGAAGCGGGAGGGCCTGGGGAGCAGTACTTC
cdr3_aa: CASLEAGGPGEQYF

d_call: TRBD1
clone_size: NA
j_call: TRBJ2-7
v_call: TRBV15
cdr3_nt: TGTGCCACCAGCAGCCCGGGACAGGGGGTTCGGCAGTACTTC
cdr3_aa: CATSSPGQGVRQYF

d_call: TRBD2
clone_size: NA
j_call: TRBJ2-1
v_call: TRBV7-2
cdr3_nt: TGTGCCAGCAGCTCACTAGCGGGAGACAATGAGCAGTTCTTC
cdr3_aa: CASSSLAGDNEQFF

d_call: TRBD2
clone_size: NA
j_call: TRBJ2-5
v_call: TRBV28
cdr3_nt: TGTGCCAGCAGTTCCCTCGGGACTAGCGGGAGGCGAGGCGAGACCCAGTACTTC
cdr3_aa: CASSSLGTSGRRGETQYF

d_call: TRBD1
clone_size: once
j_call: TRBJ1-4
v_call: TRBV5-6
cdr3_nt: TGTGCCAGCAGCGAGAACAGGGGACCAACTAATGAAAAACTGTTTTTT
cdr3_aa: CASSENRGPTNEKLFF

d_call: NA
clone_size: few
j_call: TRBJ2-5
v_call: TRBV11-2
cdr3_nt: TGTGCCAGCTCCTCCCAAACCGCGTACCAAGAGACCCAGTACTTC
cdr3_aa: CASSSQTAYQETQYF

d_call: NA
clone_size: NA
j_call: TRBJ2-2
v_call: TRBV7-8
cdr3_nt: TGTGCCAGCAAGAGCAGGAACGCGAACACCGGGGAGCTGTTTTTT
cdr3_aa: CASKSRNANTGELFF

d_call: NA
clone_size: NA
j_call: TRBJ1-5
v_call: TRBV4-1
cdr3_nt: TGCGCCAGCAGCCAAGGTGGAGCCGAATATAGCAATCAGCCCCAGCATTTT
cdr3_aa: CASSQGGAEYSNQPQHF

d_call: NA
clone_size: NA
j_call: TRBJ2-7
v_call: TRBV6-5
cdr3_nt: TGTGCCAGCAGTAGGGACTGGGAGAACTACGAGCAGTACTTC
cdr3_aa: CASSRDWENYEQYF

d_call: TRBD2
clone_size: NA
j_call: TRBJ2-1
v_call: TRBV27
cdr3_nt: TGTGCCAGCAGTCCGATAGCGGGAGGGACGGATGAGCAGTTCTTC
cdr3_aa: CASSPIAGGTDEQFF

d_call: NA
clone_size: NA
j_call: TRBJ2-7
v_call: TRBV5-6
cdr3_nt: TGTGCCAGCAGCTTCAGGGGTCTTAGCTCCTACGAGCAGTACTTC
cdr3_aa: CASSFRGLSSYEQYF

d_call: TRBD2
clone_size: NA
j_call: TRBJ2-1
v_call: TRBV5-1
cdr3_nt: TGCGCCAGCAGCGTGGGGACTAGCGGGAGGGTCTACAATGAGCAGTTCTTC
cdr3_aa: CASSVGTSGRVYNEQFF

d_call: NA
clone_size: NA
j_call: TRBJ2-7
v_call: TRBV10-3
cdr3_nt: TGTGCCATCAGTGAGTCTGGAGTAAACTACGAGCAGTACTTC
cdr3_aa: CAISESGVNYEQYF

d_call: NA
clone_size: NA
j_call: TRBJ2-5
v_call: TRBV9
cdr3_nt: TGTGCCAGCAGCGTAGCGGGGCAAGAGACCCAGTACTTC
cdr3_aa: CASSVAGQETQYF

d_call: TRBD1
clone_size: NA
j_call: TRBJ2-7
v_call: TRBV18
cdr3_nt: TGTGCCAGCTCACCATTTGGGACAGGGGGCGACGAGCAGTACTTC
cdr3_aa: CASSPFGTGGDEQYF

d_call: TRBD1
clone_size: NA
j_call: TRBJ2-7
v_call: TRBV4-1
cdr3_nt: TGCGCCAGCAGCCTACCGGGACAGGGGTCTTTGGGGGGGACCTACGAGCAGTACTTC
cdr3_aa: CASSLPGQGSLGGTYEQYF

d_call: NA
clone_size: NA
j_call: TRBJ1-4
v_call: TRBV2
cdr3_nt: TGTGCCAGCAAGGCAGGGATGGGCAAGAATGAAAAACTGTTTTTT
cdr3_aa: CASKAGMGKNEKLFF

d_call: NA
clone_size: once
j_call: TRBJ1-2
v_call: TRBV2
cdr3_nt: TGTGCCAGCAGTGAAGAAGGGAGCGGCTACACCTTC
cdr3_aa: CASSEEGSGYTF

d_call: TRBD2
clone_size: once
j_call: TRBJ2-7
v_call: TRBV27
cdr3_nt: TGTGCCAGCAGTCCTGAGACTAGCGGGAGTTACGAGCAGTACTTC
cdr3_aa: CASSPETSGSYEQYF

d_call: NA
clone_size: NA
j_call: TRBJ2-1
v_call: TRBV11-3
cdr3_nt: TGTGCCAGCAGCTTAGCGGGCTCCTACAATGAGCAGTTCTTC
cdr3_aa: CASSLAGSYNEQFF

d_call: TRBD2
clone_size: NA
j_call: TRBJ2-1
v_call: TRBV6-6
cdr3_nt: TGTGCCAGCAGGCCGGGACTAGACAATGAGCAGTTCTTC
cdr3_aa: CASRPGLDNEQFF

d_call: TRBD1
clone_size: NA
j_call: TRBJ1-1
v_call: TRBV27
cdr3_nt: TGTGCCAGCAGTGCCAGGACAGGAACGAACACTGAAGCTTTCTTT
cdr3_aa: CASSARTGTNTEAFF

d_call: NA
clone_size: NA
j_call: TRBJ1-2
v_call: TRBV10-3
cdr3_nt: TGTGCCTCTGCGGACAGCTTCTATGGCTACACCTTC
cdr3_aa: CASADSFYGYTF

d_call: TRBD1
clone_size: NA
j_call: TRBJ2-6
v_call: TRBV4-1
cdr3_nt: TGCGCCAGCAGCCAAGATCGCGGGACAGGGGTCTTCTCTGGGGCCAACGTCCTGACTTTC
cdr3_aa: CASSQDRGTGVFSGANVLTF

d_call: NA
clone_size: NA
j_call: TRBJ2-7
v_call: TRBV11-2
cdr3_nt: TGTGCCAGCAGCCGGGGCCCAGACAGGATCCCCTACGAGCAGTACTTC
cdr3_aa: CASSRGPDRIPYEQYF

d_call: TRBD2
clone_size: NA
j_call: TRBJ2-7
v_call: TRBV7-8
cdr3_nt: TGTGCCAGCAGCCCGGGCGGGAGCCTCCTCGAGCAGTACTTC
cdr3_aa: CASSPGGSLLEQYF

d_call: TRBD1
clone_size: NA
j_call: TRBJ2-7
v_call: TRBV11-3
cdr3_nt: TGTGCCAGCAGCCCAAGACAGGGGGCGTTTTACGAGCAGTACTTC
cdr3_aa: CASSPRQGAFYEQYF

d_call: NA
clone_size: NA
j_call: TRBJ2-2
v_call: TRBV25-1
cdr3_nt: TGTGCCAGCAGTGCAACCGGGGAGCTGTTTTTT
cdr3_aa: CASSATGELFF

d_call: TRBD1
clone_size: NA
j_call: TRBJ1-1
v_call: TRBV10-3
cdr3_nt: TGTGCCATCAGAGCGGACAGGGCGGGCACTGAAGCTTTCTTT
cdr3_aa: CAIRADRAGTEAFF

d_call: TRBD1
clone_size: NA
j_call: TRBJ1-5
v_call: TRBV19
cdr3_nt: TGTGCCAGTAGTCCCGGACAGGGAGGGAGCAATCAGCCCCAGCATTTT
cdr3_aa: CASSPGQGGSNQPQHF

d_call: NA
clone_size: once
j_call: TRBJ2-2
v_call: TRBV28
cdr3_nt: TGTGCCAGCAGTTTACGGGGGTTTGGTACCGGGGAGCTGTTTTTT
cdr3_aa: CASSLRGFGTGELFF

d_call: NA
clone_size: NA
j_call: TRBJ1-4
v_call: TRBV28
cdr3_nt: TGTGCCAGCAGTTGGAACAGGGATACTGATGAAAAACTGTTTTTT
cdr3_aa: CASSWNRDTDEKLFF

d_call: NA
clone_size: few
j_call: TRBJ1-1
v_call: TRBV28
cdr3_nt: TGTGCCAGCAGCACCCCGACAGAGTCTGGCGCTGAAGCTTTCTTT
cdr3_aa: CASSTPTESGAEAFF

d_call: NA
clone_size: NA
j_call: TRBJ2-3
v_call: TRBV29-1
cdr3_nt: TGCAGCGTTGAAGACAGTGGCACAGATACGCAGTATTTT
cdr3_aa: CSVEDSGTDTQYF

d_call: TRBD2
clone_size: NA
j_call: TRBJ2-5
v_call: TRBV25-1
cdr3_nt: TGTGCCAGCGGTCCACACTTCGGGGGGGAATCAGGGGAGACCCAGTACTTC
cdr3_aa: CASGPHFGGESGETQYF

d_call: NA
clone_size: once
j_call: TRBJ2-7
v_call: TRBV6-1
cdr3_nt: TGTGCCAGCAGTGAAGTACACCCCTACGAGCAGTACTTC
cdr3_aa: CASSEVHPYEQYF

d_call: TRBD2
clone_size: NA
j_call: TRBJ2-5
v_call: TRBV11-3
cdr3_nt: TGTGCCAGCAGCTTACGGCGGGAGGGCCAAGAGACCCAGTACTTC
cdr3_aa: CASSLRREGQETQYF

d_call: TRBD1
clone_size: NA
j_call: TRBJ1-2
v_call: TRBV7-2
cdr3_nt: TGTGCCAGCAGCCCCTCCTCCGGGACAGGGATTTATGGCTACACCTTC
cdr3_aa: CASSPSSGTGIYGYTF

d_call: NA
clone_size: NA
j_call: TRBJ1-1
v_call: TRBV7-9
cdr3_nt: TGTGCCAGCAGCTTAGTGTTGGTCGCGCCTGAAGCTTTCTTT
cdr3_aa: CASSLVLVAPEAFF

d_call: TRBD2
clone_size: NA
j_call: TRBJ2-7
v_call: TRBV5-4
cdr3_nt: TGTGCCAGCATTGGGGGGACTAGCGAGCCCGGATCCTACGAGCAGTACTTC
cdr3_aa: CASIGGTSEPGSYEQYF

d_call: NA
clone_size: NA
j_call: TRBJ1-2
v_call: TRBV28
cdr3_nt: TGTGCCAGCAGTTTGGAGGCGGTCTATGGCTACATCTTC
cdr3_aa: CASSLEAVYGYIF

d_call: NA
clone_size: NA
j_call: TRBJ2-7
v_call: TRBV27
cdr3_nt: TGTGCCAGCAGTTTCGCCGGGGGCTACGAGCAGTACTTC
cdr3_aa: CASSFAGGYEQYF

d_call: NA
clone_size: NA
j_call: TRBJ2-2
v_call: TRBV15
cdr3_nt: TGTGCCACCAGCAGAGGAGGGCGCGGCACCGGGGAGCTGTTTTTT
cdr3_aa: CATSRGGRGTGELFF

d_call: TRBD2
clone_size: few
j_call: TRBJ2-5
v_call: TRBV27
cdr3_nt: TGTGCCAGCAGTTCCCAGTCGACTAGCGGGCAAGAGACCCAGTACTTC
cdr3_aa: CASSSQSTSGQETQYF